Shown below are 7 T cell receptor beta chains from a single sample sequenced in a study of cytomegalovirus exposure and HLA in healthy donors. The PCR used 60 Vbeta and 13 Jbeta primers. Profiled with immunoSEQ multiplex PCR; TCRdb holds only in-frame clones, not every one. In all, the sample yields approximately 46,000 clones. Sequencing was done on a sample of PBMCs. The receptors derive from a male donor in good health and CMV-seronegative.

J is TRBJ1-2 and V is TRBV9, with D possibly TRBD1 on 6 matching bases. CDR3 length: 14 amino acids. From germline, CDR1 is SGDLS and CDR2 YYNGEE. The V gene lost 3 bases and the J gene lost 2 bases, with 11 bases spanning the gap. The CDR3 sequence is CASSAGQPNYGYTF. The DNA of the CDR3 is TGTGCCAGCAGCGCTGGACAGCCGAACTATGGCTACACCTTC.

As for this clone: Its ends do not fully match the called genes, so a read error is possible. This same CDR3 is encoded by further DNA sequences in the sample. The chain employs TRBV30 and TRBJ1-1, with TRBD1 identical over 8 bases. In germline, CDR1 is GTSNPN, CDR2 SVGIG (reference sequence). The CDR3 totals 15 residues. CDR3 amino acids: CAFRFDRGQNTEAFF. CDR3 in DNA: TGCGCTTTTCGGTTTGACAGGGGACAGAACACTGAAGCTTTCTTT.

This chain links TRBV4-1 with TRBJ2-2; D is possibly TRBD1 (5 bases). The CDR3 has 14 residues. CDR1 and CDR2 (germline): MGHRA, YSYEKL. Trimming took off 3 bases at V and 7 bases at J, with 12 bases between the two ends. In DNA, the CDR3 is TGCGCCAGCAGCCAGACAGCCCCTGGCGGGGAGCTGTTTTTT. It yields the protein CASSQTAPGGELFF.

The gene calls are TRBV7-2 and TRBJ1-5; 8 bases are a match to TRBD1. Germline CDR1 and CDR2: SGHTA and FQGNSA. The CDR3 contains 15 residues. Trimming at V came to 5 bases and at J to 6 bases, leaving 9 bases not matched to a gene. CDR3 loop: CASSPPDRDGQPQHF. The CDR3 DNA is TGTGCCAGCAGCCCCCCGGACAGGGACGGTCAGCCCCAGCATTTT.

The chain has TRBV18 and TRBJ1-3; 9 bases agree with TRBD1. With 3 bases clipped from V and 5 bases from J, the junction kept 8 bases outside the gene matches. The CDR3 loop spans 16 amino acids. The germline V gene encodes CDR1 KGHSH and CDR2 LQKENI. The CDR3 is CASSPPGTGYRNTIYF. The CDR3 region has the DNA TGTGCCAGCTCACCGCCCGGGACAGGGTATAGAAACACCATATATTTT.

This sequence joins TRBV6-1 and TRBJ2-7; D is ambiguous. The CDR3 is 12 residues long. V gave up 8 bases and J gave up 4 bases, with 12 bases separating them. The germline V gene has CDR1 MNHNS and CDR2 SASEGT. The CDR3 protein is CASEAVLYEQYF. The DNA for the CDR3 is TGTGCCAGCGAGGCCGTTTTATACGAGCAGTACTTC.

The chain is built from TRBV30 and TRBJ2-2; D unresolved. The CDR3 length is 12 residues. Trimming shortened V by 4 bases and J by 5 bases, and 8 bases separated the two germline ends. Germline V gives CDR1 GTSNPN, CDR2 SVGIG (reference sequence). The CDR3 DNA follows: TGTGCCTGGAACTTCGTAACCGGGGAGCTGTTTTTT. Translation gives CAWNFVTGELFF.